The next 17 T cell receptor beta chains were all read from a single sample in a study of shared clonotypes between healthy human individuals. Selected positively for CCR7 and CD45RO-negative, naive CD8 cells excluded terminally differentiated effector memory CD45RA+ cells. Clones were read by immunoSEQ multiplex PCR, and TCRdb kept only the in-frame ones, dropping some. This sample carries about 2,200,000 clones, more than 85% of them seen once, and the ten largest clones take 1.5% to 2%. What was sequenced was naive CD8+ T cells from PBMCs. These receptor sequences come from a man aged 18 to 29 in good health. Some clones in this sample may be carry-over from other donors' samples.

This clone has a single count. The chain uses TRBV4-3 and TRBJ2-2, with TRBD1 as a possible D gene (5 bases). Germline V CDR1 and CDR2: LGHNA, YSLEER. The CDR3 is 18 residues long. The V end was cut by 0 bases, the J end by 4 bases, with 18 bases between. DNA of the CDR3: TGCGCCAGCAGCCAAGATATGGCTACTGAAAGGGGCACCGGGGAGCTGTTTTTT. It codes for CASSQDMATERGTGELFF.

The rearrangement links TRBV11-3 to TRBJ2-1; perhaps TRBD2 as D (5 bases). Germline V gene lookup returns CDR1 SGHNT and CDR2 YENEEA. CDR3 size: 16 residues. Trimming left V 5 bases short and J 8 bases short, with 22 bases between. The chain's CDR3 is CASSPEGLARFDEQFF. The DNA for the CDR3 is TGTGCCAGCAGCCCCGAGGGCTTGGCCCGTTTTGATGAGCAGTTCTTC.

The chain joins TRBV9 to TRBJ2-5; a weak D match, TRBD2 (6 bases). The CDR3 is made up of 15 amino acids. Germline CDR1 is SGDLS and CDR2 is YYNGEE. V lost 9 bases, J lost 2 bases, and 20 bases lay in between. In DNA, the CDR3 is TGTGCCACCTCCGCAGGTCCCGGGAGACAAGAGACCCAGTACTTC. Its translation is CATSAGPGRQETQYF.

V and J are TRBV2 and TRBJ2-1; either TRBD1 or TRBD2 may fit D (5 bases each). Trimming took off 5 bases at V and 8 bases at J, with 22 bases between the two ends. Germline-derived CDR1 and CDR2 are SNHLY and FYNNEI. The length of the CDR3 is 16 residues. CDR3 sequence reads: CASSTGTLLQKDEQFF. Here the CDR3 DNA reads TGTGCCAGCAGTACCGGGACCCTACTTCAAAAGGATGAGCAGTTCTTC.

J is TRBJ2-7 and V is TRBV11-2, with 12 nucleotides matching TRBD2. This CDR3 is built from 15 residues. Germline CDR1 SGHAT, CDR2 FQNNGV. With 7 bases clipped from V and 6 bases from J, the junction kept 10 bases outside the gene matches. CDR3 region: CASTLFTGLAGEQYF. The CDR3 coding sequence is TGTGCCAGCACCCTCTTTACGGGACTAGCGGGCGAGCAGTACTTC.

The DNA for the CDR3 is TGTGCCAGCCGATTAGACGGACATTACGAGCAGTACTTC. This translates into CASRLDGHYEQYF. The genes are TRBV27 and TRBJ2-7, with a possible D match to TRBD1 (5 bases). The CDR3 covers 13 residues. From germline, CDR1 is MNHEY and CDR2 SMNVEV (reference sequence). The V gene lost 8 bases and the J gene lost 4 bases, with 15 bases spanning the gap.

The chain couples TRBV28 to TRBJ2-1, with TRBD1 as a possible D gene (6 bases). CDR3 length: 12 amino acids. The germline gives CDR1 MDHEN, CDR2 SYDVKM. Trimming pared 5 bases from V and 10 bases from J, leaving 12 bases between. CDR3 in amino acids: CASSPGQPEQFF. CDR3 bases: TGTGCCAGCAGTCCGGGACAACCCGAGCAGTTCTTC.

The CDR3 bases are TGTGCCAGCGTTCCGAACAGTAACACCGGGGAGCTGTTTTTT. Its translation: CASVPNSNTGELFF. The chain has TRBV21-1 and TRBJ2-2; TRBD1, as called in the table, went unchecked against the DNA. TRBV21-1 is tagged as a pseudogene. The CDR3 contains 14 residues.

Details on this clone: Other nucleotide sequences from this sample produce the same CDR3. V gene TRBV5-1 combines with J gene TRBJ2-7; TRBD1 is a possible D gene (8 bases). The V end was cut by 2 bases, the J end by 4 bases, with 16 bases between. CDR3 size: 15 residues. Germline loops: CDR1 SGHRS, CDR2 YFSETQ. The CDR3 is CASSLAGTGPYEQYF. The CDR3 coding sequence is TGCGCCAGCAGCTTAGCGGGGACAGGTCCGTACGAGCAGTACTTC. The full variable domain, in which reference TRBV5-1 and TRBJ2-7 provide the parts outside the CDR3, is KAGVTQTPRYLIKTRGQQVTLSCSPISGHRSVSWYQQTPGQGLQFLFEYFSETQRNKGNFPGRFSGRQFSNSRSEMNVSTLELGDSALYLCASSLAGTGPYEQYFGPGTRLTVT.

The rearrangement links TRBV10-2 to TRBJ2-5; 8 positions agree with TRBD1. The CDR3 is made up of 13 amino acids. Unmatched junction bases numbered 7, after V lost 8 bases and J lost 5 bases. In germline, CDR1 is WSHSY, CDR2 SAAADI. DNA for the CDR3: TGCGCCAGCGAGCCCCGGGACAGGGAGACCCAGTACTTC. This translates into CASEPRDRETQYF.

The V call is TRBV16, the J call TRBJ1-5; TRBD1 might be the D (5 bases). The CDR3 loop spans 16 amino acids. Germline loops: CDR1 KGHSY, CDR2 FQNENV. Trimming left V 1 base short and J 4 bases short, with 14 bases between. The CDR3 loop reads CASSQFFEAGNQPQHF. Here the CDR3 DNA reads TGTGCCAGCAGCCAATTTTTCGAGGCAGGGAATCAGCCCCAGCATTTT.

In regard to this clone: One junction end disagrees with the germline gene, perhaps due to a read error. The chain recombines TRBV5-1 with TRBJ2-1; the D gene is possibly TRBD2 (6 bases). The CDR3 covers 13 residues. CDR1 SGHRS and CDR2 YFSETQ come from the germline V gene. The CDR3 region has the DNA TGCGCCAGCAGCTCAGAACTAGCCCTCCTTCAGGTCTTC. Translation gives CASSSELALLQVF.

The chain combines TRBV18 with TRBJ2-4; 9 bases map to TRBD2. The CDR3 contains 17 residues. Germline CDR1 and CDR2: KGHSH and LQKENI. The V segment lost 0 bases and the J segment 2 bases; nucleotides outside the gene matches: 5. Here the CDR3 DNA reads TGTGCCAGCTCACCACCCTTTCTAGCGGGAACCAAAAACATTCAGTACTTC. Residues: CASSPPFLAGTKNIQYF.

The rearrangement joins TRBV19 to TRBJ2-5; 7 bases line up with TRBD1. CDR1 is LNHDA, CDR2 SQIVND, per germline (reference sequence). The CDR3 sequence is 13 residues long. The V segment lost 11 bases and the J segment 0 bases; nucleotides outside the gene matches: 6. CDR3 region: CAAEQGYQETQYF. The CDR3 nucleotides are TGTGCCGCAGAACAGGGGTACCAAGAGACCCAGTACTTC.

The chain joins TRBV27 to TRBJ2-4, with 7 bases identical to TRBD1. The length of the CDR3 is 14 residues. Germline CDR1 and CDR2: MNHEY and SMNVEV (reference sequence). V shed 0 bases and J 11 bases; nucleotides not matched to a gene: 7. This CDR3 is CASSLSGGPPLQYF. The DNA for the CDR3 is TGTGCCAGCAGTTTATCAGGGGGCCCACCCCTTCAGTACTTC.

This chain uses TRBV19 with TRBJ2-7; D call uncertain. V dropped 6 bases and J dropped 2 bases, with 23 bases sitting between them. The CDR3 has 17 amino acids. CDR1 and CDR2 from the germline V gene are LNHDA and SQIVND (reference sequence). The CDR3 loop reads CASREPPQGLFTYEQYF. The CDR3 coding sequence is TGTGCCAGTAGGGAGCCCCCCCAAGGGTTATTTACCTACGAGCAGTACTTC.

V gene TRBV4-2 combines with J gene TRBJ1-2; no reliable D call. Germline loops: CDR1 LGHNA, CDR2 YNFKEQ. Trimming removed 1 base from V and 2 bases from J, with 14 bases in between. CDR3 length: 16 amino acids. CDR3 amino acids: CASSQAPRSFNYGYTF. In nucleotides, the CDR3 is TGTGCCAGCAGCCAAGCTCCGCGGAGTTTCAACTATGGCTACACCTTC.